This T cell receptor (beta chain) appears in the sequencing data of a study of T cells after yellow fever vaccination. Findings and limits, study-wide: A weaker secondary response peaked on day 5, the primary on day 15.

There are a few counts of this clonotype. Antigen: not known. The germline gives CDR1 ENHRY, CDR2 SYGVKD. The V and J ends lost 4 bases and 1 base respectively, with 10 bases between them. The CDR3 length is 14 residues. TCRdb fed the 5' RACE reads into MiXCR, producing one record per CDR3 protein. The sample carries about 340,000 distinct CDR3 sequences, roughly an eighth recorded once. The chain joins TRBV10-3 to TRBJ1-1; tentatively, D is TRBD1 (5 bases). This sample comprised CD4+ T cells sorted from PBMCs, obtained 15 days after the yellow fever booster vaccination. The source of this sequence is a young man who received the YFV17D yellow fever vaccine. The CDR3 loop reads CAISGFGGNTEAFF. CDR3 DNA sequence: TGTGCCATCAGTGGTTTTGGGGGGAACACTGAAGCTTTCTTT.